The entry below gives a single T cell receptor beta chain sequence along with its context. Together with a sample-barcoded 5' primer, a J-beta primer mix was included in a second PCR lasting about 6 to 11 cycles. Via MiXCR, TCRdb re-called the 5' RACE reads, giving one row per CDR3 protein. The table records approximately 800,000 distinct CDR3 sequences, 20% to 25% of them present only once. This record belongs to a study of blood T cells in healthy people across ages. The ends were cut back, 11 bases at V and 0 bases at J, with 18 bases in the middle. The CDR3 covers 15 residues. The germline V gene has CDR1 SEHNR and CDR2 FQNEAQ (reference sequence). The sample was also linked to a second study, of T cells of mothers and their children.

The sequence was obtained from a boy younger than 18 in good health. The chain recombines TRBV7-9 with TRBJ2-3; D gene ambiguous. The source material was blood. In nucleotides, the CDR3 is TGTGCCCTAAAAGCTAGTGGTCTCAGCACAGATACGCAGTATTTT. As protein: CALKASGLSTDTQYF.